This TCR beta chain was sequenced during a study of identical twins. Findings of the study overall: The study reached conclusions through statistical analysis that was cross-sectional, not following the same donors.

Trimming pared 4 bases from V and 10 bases from J, leaving 22 bases between. This CDR3 contains 15 residues. Germline V CDR1 and CDR2: SGHRS, YFSETQ. About this clonotype itself: What it recognizes is unknown.

TCRdb analysed the 5' RACE reads with MiXCR anew, one entry per CDR3 protein. Among about 470,000 distinct CDR3 sequences, approximately 24% were seen once, and the ten largest hold about 2.7%. All donors were healthy Caucasians. The data were also submitted as part of a second study, on T cells expressing NK-cell markers. That investigation notes: Serological testing identified seven of the eight sequenced donors as HCMV-seropositive and one as seronegative. Once again these clonotypes came out on top in the CD3+CD56-NKG2C+ fraction of several donors.

This rearrangement joins TRBV5-1 to TRBJ2-3; the D is unclear. Sample: CD4+ T cells sorted from blood. The clonotype comes from a woman between 18 and 29 years old in good health. CDR3 protein: CASSRSARSASAQYF. The CDR3 bases are TGCGCCAGCAGCCGGTCGGCACGCTCCGCTTCAGCGCAGTATTTT.